This T cell receptor (beta chain) was documented in a study of early stage breast cancer tumors. TCRdb keeps only in-frame clones here, not all; method: immunoSEQ multiplex PCR. The data show roughly 58,000 clones, about 93% seen once. CDR3 length: 14 amino acids. The germline V and J ends were trimmed by 0 bases and 8 bases, with 14 bases remaining between them. Germline V CDR1 and CDR2: SGHRS, YFSETQ. Sample: blood. The receptor was derived from a person aged 70 to 85 with breast cancer. The chain is built from TRBV5-1 and TRBJ1-2; possibly TRBD1 for D (6 bases). CDR3 sequence: CASSLEQGLGGYTF. Written as DNA, the CDR3 is TGCGCCAGCAGCTTGGAACAGGGATTGGGGGGCTACACCTTC.